This passage covers 23 T cell receptor beta chains from one sample sequenced in a study of long-term antiretroviral therapy in people with HIV (dated by TCRdb to about 2022). The immunoSEQ hsTCRB v3.0 assay was used at survey level resolution for TRB variable region sequencing. Drawn from immuneACCESS, this table holds only the in-frame rearrangements with V and J called that TCRdb kept. Clones are partly lost; checked studies trace under half to an unresolved V gene and leave the rest unexplained. Recorded for this sample are over 25,000 clones; 65% to 85% of them occurred a single time. Approximately 10% of the sample belongs to the ten largest clones. The sequenced sample was unsorted PBMCs, obtained 3 years after starting antiretroviral therapy. Source of these receptors: a man aged 40-50 years with HIV.

The J gene is TRBJ2-1, the V gene TRBV28, with 8 positions matching TRBD2. J gave up 9 bases and V 6 bases, and 7 bases lay outside the gene matches. CDR1 MDHEN and CDR2 SYDVKM come from the germline V gene. The CDR3 length is 13 residues. CDR3 sequence: CASSPGLDVEQFF. The CDR3 DNA is TGTGCCAGCAGCCCGGGACTAGATGTTGAGCAGTTCTTC.

This chain joins TRBV6-1 and TRBJ2-1; D is ambiguous. V shed 1 base and J shed 5 bases, with 6 bases lying between them. This CDR3 has 13 residues. Germline V gene sequence: CDR1 MNHNS, CDR2 SASEGT. CDR3 DNA: TGTGCCAGCAGTGAAGGGGCCAACAATGAGCAGTTCTTC. This gives the protein CASSEGANNEQFF.

The chain combines TRBV2 with TRBJ1-1; TRBD1 is a possible D gene (5 bases). The V and J ends lost 10 bases and 11 bases respectively, with 14 bases between them. The CDR3 extends over 10 amino acids. The germline V gene encodes CDR1 SNHLY and CDR2 FYNNEI. The CDR3 nucleotides read TGTGCCACCTCTTTAGGGGACGCTTTCTTT. Protein product: CATSLGDAFF.

The chain joins TRBV12-5 to TRBJ1-1; D may be TRBD1 (5 bases). Germline loops: CDR1 LGHNT, CDR2 FRNRAP. The CDR3 is 14 amino acids. V lost 2 bases and J lost 1, with 8 bases in between. In DNA, the CDR3 is TGTGCTAGTGGTTTGTCCGGGACGAACACTGAAGCTTTCTTT. It encodes CASGLSGTNTEAFF. Variable domain in full (rest from reference TRBV12-5 and TRBJ1-1): DARVTQTPRHKVTEMGQEVTMRCQPILGHNTVFWYRQTMMQGLELLAYFRNRAPLDDSGMPKDRFSAEMPDATLATLKIQPSEPRDSAVYFCASGLSGTNTEAFFGQGTRLTVV.

The CDR3: CASSRTSGRVHVSGELFF. The CDR3 DNA reads as TGTGCCAGCAGCCGGACTAGCGGGAGGGTACATGTCAGCGGGGAGCTGTTTTTT. The genes are TRBV4-2 and TRBJ2-2; 15 bases line up with TRBD2. CDR3 size: 18 residues. J was trimmed by 7 bases and V by 4 bases; bases with no gene match: 10. From germline, CDR1 is LGHNA and CDR2 YNFKEQ.

The chain combines TRBV10-3 with TRBJ2-5; D uncertain. Germline loops: CDR1 ENHRY, CDR2 SYGVKD. This CDR3 is built from 13 residues. The ends were cut back, 10 bases at V and 1 base at J, with 13 bases in the middle. In DNA, the CDR3 is TGTGCCACCCGTCCCGGCAGCCAAGAGACCCAGTACTTC. The encoded protein is CATRPGSQETQYF.

This chain uses TRBV5-1 with TRBJ2-5; TRBD1 matches 8 bases. The J segment lost 3 bases and the V segment lost 7 bases, leaving 8 bases of the junction unmatched. The CDR3 covers 14 residues. CDR1 and CDR2 from the germline V gene are SGHRS and YFSETQ. The CDR3 is CASCTGGLKETQYF. For the CDR3, the DNA is TGCGCCAGCTGCACAGGGGGATTGAAAGAGACCCAGTACTTC.

The chain carries TRBV5-1 and TRBJ2-3; maybe TRBD1 (6 bases). The CDR3 contains 14 residues. V lost 4 bases and J 2 bases, leaving 11 bases between the germline ends. The germline gives CDR1 SGHRS, CDR2 YFSETQ. For the CDR3, the DNA is TGCGCCAGCAGCACGGACAGATTCACAGATACGCAGTATTTT. Encoded protein: CASSTDRFTDTQYF. The variable domain in full, completed from reference TRBV5-1 and TRBJ2-3, reads KAGVTQTPRYLIKTRGQQVTLSCSPISGHRSVSWYQQTPGQGLQFLFEYFSETQRNKGNFPGRFSGRQFSNSRSEMNVSTLELGDSALYLCASSTDRFTDTQYFGPGTRLTVL.

This rearrangement joins TRBV15 to TRBJ2-1; TRBD2 aligns across 8 bases. In germline, CDR1 is LNHNV, CDR2 YYDKDF (reference sequence). The trim removed 1 base at V and 4 bases at J, leaving 12 bases unmatched. CDR3 size: 18 residues. For the CDR3, the DNA is TGTGCCACCAGCAGAGCATCGGCAGGCGGGAGGCTGTACAATGAGCAGTTCTTC. Its protein is CATSRASAGGRLYNEQFF. The variable domain in full, completed from reference TRBV15 and TRBJ2-1, reads DAMVIQNPRYQVTQFGKPVTLSCSQTLNHNVMYWYQQKSSQAPKLLFHYYDKDFNNEADTPDNFQSRRPNTSFCFLDIRSPGLGDTAMYLCATSRASAGGRLYNEQFFGPGTRLTVL.

The rearrangement links TRBV27 to TRBJ2-5; the match to TRBD2 covers 10 bases. CDR1 is MNHEY, CDR2 SMNVEV, per germline (reference sequence). The CDR3 consists of 16 residues. The V and J ends lost 3 bases and 5 bases, in that order; junction bases with no gene match: 9. The DNA for the CDR3 is TGTGCCAGCAGTTTCGGCCTAGCGGGAGTTGGCGAGACCCAGTACTTC. This encodes CASSFGLAGVGETQYF.

In DNA, the CDR3 is TGTGCCAGCAGCTTAAGGACTAGCGGGGGGCCGAACTCCTACGAGCAGTACTTC. Its translation: CASSLRTSGGPNSYEQYF. The chain combines TRBV7-8 with TRBJ2-7; TRBD2 matches 14 bases. This CDR3 is built from 18 residues. Germline trimming cut 2 bases from V and 0 bases from J; bases unmatched to any gene: 6. Germline V gives CDR1 SGHVS, CDR2 FQNEAQ. The full variable domain, rest sourced from reference TRBV7-8 and TRBJ2-7, is GAGVSQSPRYKVAKRGQDVALRCDPISGHVSLFWYQQALGQGPEFLTYFQNEAQLDKSGLPSDRFFAERPEGSVSTLKIQRTQQEDSAVYLCASSLRTSGGPNSYEQYFGPGTRLTVT.

This clone was seen only a few times. This chain connects TRBV6-5 to TRBJ1-5, with unresolved D. Trimming took off 0 bases at V and 0 bases at J, with 6 bases between the two ends. Germline-derived CDR1 and CDR2 are MNHEY and SVGAGI. The CDR3 runs to 15 residues. The CDR3 DNA reads as TGTGCCAGCAGTTACTCGATTCATAGCAATCAGCCCCAGCATTTT. This encodes CASSYSIHSNQPQHF.

This clone was recorded a few times. This sequence joins TRBV29-1 and TRBJ1-1, with D possibly TRBD1 on 5 matching bases. The V and J ends lost 4 bases and 0 bases respectively, with 9 bases between them. The CDR3 is 13 residues long. Germline loops: CDR1 SQVTM, CDR2 ANQGSEA. The CDR3 DNA sequence: TGCAGCGTTGTTCGGACAATGAACACTGAAGCTTTCTTT. This codes for CSVVRTMNTEAFF.

The V and J genes are TRBV7-9 and TRBJ2-7, with D tentatively TRBD2 (6 bases). The CDR3 spans 14 residues. The germline gives CDR1 SEHNR, CDR2 FQNEAQ (reference sequence). V was shortened by 5 bases and J by 0 bases, with 11 bases between the two germline ends. CDR3 nucleotide sequence: TGTGCCAGCAGCAGGGACTCTCACTCCTACGAGCAGTACTTC. It translates to CASSRDSHSYEQYF.

V gene TRBV15 combines with J gene TRBJ2-7, with 7 nucleotides matching TRBD2. CDR1 is LNHNV and CDR2 is YYDKDF in the germline V gene (reference sequence). There are 15 residues in the CDR3. Losses at the gene ends were 0 bases for V and 4 bases for J; bases not matched to a gene: 6. The CDR3 DNA sequence: TGTGCCACCAGCAGAGACCGGGACTATAGGTACGAGCAGTACTTC. This encodes CATSRDRDYRYEQYF.

The J gene is TRBJ2-7, the V gene TRBV11-2; 7 positions agree with TRBD2. The CDR3 covers 16 residues. Losses at the gene ends were 5 bases for V and 4 bases for J; bases not matched to a gene: 14. Germline CDR1 reads SGHAT; CDR2 reads FQNNGV. CDR3 coding DNA: TGTGCCAGCAGCCCCAGCGGCAAGCGGGGTTATTACGAGCAGTACTTC. It is translated as CASSPSGKRGYYEQYF.

This sequence joins TRBV4-1 and TRBJ2-2; no firm D call. The CDR3 sequence is 13 residues long. V lost 3 bases and J 1 base, leaving 3 bases between the germline ends. Per germline, CDR1 MGHRA and CDR2 YSYEKL. The chain's CDR3 is CASSQMNTGELFF. CDR3 bases: TGCGCCAGCAGCCAGATGAACACCGGGGAGCTGTTTTTT.

This sequence joins TRBV6-1 and TRBJ2-7, with unresolved D. V lost 5 bases and J lost 1, with 9 bases in between. CDR3 size: 13 residues. Germline lookup yields CDR1 MNHNS and CDR2 SASEGT. The CDR3 nucleotides are TGTGCCAGCAGTAAGGAGAATTCCTACGAGCAGTACTTC. The encoded protein is CASSKENSYEQYF.

This clone was seen only a few times. The genes are TRBV5-6 and TRBJ1-5; tentative D call: TRBD1 (6 bases). This CDR3 spans 14 amino acids. Deletions cut 4 bases from V and 2 bases from J, with 10 bases between. Germline values: CDR1 SGHDT, CDR2 YYEEEE. The CDR3 region is CASSERGGNQPQHF. The DNA of the CDR3 is TGTGCCAGCAGCGAAAGGGGGGGCAATCAGCCCCAGCATTTT. Variable domain in full (rest from reference TRBV5-6 and TRBJ1-5): DAGVTQSPTHLIKTRGQQVTLRCSPKSGHDTVSWYQQALGQGPQFIFQYYEEEERQRGNFPDRFSGHQFPNYSSELNVNALLLGDSALYLCASSERGGNQPQHFGDGTRLSIL.

This chain joins TRBV27 and TRBJ1-5; D may be TRBD1 (5 bases). The germline V and J ends were trimmed by 8 bases and 8 bases, with 16 bases remaining between them. CDR3 size: 13 residues. Germline V gene lookup returns CDR1 MNHEY and CDR2 SMNVEV (reference sequence). CDR3 nucleotide sequence: TGTGCCAGCCGCCCCGCCGGGGGGAAGCCCCAGCATTTT. Protein sequence: CASRPAGGKPQHF.

The CDR3 DNA sequence: TGTGCCAGCAGCCAAGAGGCGGCAGGGGGATATATGAGCACCGGGGAGCTGTTTTTT. Amino acid sequence: CASSQEAAGGYMSTGELFF. This chain links TRBV14 with TRBJ2-2, with 7 positions matching TRBD1. Trimming took 0 bases from V and 4 from J; bases not matched to a gene: 14. The length of the CDR3 is 19 residues. In germline, CDR1 is SGHDN, CDR2 FVKESK. Looking up the rest from reference TRBV14 and TRBJ2-2 gives the full variable domain: EAGVTQFPSHSVIEKGQTVTLRCDPISGHDNLYWYRRVMGKEIKFLLHFVKESKQDESGMPNNRFLAERTGGTYSTLKVQPAELEDSGVYFCASSQEAAGGYMSTGELFFGEGSRLTVL.

The rearrangement links TRBV18 to TRBJ1-1; no clear D gene. The CDR3 runs 15 residues. Trimming removed 0 bases from V and 2 bases from J, with 10 bases in between. Germline values: CDR1 KGHSH, CDR2 LQKENI. The CDR3 reads CASSPPSVRNTEAFF. CDR3 bases: TGTGCCAGCTCACCACCATCAGTACGCAACACTGAAGCTTTCTTT.

This rearrangement joins TRBV18 to TRBJ2-5; D is perhaps TRBD2 (6 bases). V lost 8 bases to trimming and J lost 3 bases, with 10 bases between them. This CDR3 is 12 amino acids long. Germline V CDR1 and CDR2: KGHSH, LQKENI. The DNA for the CDR3 is TGTGCCAGCGGACCGGGAGAAGAGACCCAGTACTTC. Translating it yields CASGPGEETQYF.